One and the same sample provided the 5 T cell receptor beta chains below, sequenced in a study of patients and donors after allogeneic stem cell transplantation. TCRdb re-called the RT-PCR reads through MiXCR, storing one row per CDR3 protein. Altogether 400,000 to 500,000 distinct CDR3 sequences are present, 16% being singletons, with the ten largest covering roughly 7.2%. What was sequenced was blood, either unsorted or a sorted T cell fraction (not recorded which). These TCRs come from a human donor who was either an allogeneic HSCT recipient or a stem cell or donor lymphocyte infusion donor (not recorded which). It is not recorded whose cells these are; they may come from a transplant donor.

This chain uses TRBV6-5 with TRBJ2-2; the D gene is possibly TRBD1 (6 bases). The CDR3 is 12 amino acids. Germline V gives CDR1 MNHEY, CDR2 SVGAGI. Trimming took off 5 bases at V and 8 bases at J, with 9 bases between the two ends. CDR3 DNA: TGTGCCAGCAGTCAGGGGTGGGGGGAGCTGTTTTTT. Residues: CASSQGWGELFF.

This clonotype was counted only a few times. The chain carries TRBV12-5 and TRBJ1-3; D gene unclear. Germline CDR1 is LGHNT and CDR2 is FRNRAP. CDR3 length equals 16 residues. Trimming took off 2 bases at V and 0 bases at J, with 11 bases between the two ends. For the CDR3, the DNA is TGTGCTAGTGGTTTGTCAACATGGAGCTCTGGAAACACCATATATTTT. Protein: CASGLSTWSSGNTIYF. Full variable domain (missing parts from reference TRBV12-5 and TRBJ1-3): DARVTQTPRHKVTEMGQEVTMRCQPILGHNTVFWYRQTMMQGLELLAYFRNRAPLDDSGMPKDRFSAEMPDATLATLKIQPSEPRDSAVYFCASGLSTWSSGNTIYFGEGSWLTVV.

This clonotype occurred a few times. The chain combines TRBV7-2 with TRBJ2-4; unclear D gene. CDR1 is SGHTA and CDR2 is FQGNSA in the germline V gene. The CDR3 loop spans 15 amino acids. V shed 2 bases and J shed 1 base, with 9 bases lying between them. CDR3 sequence: CASSLRAAAKNIQYF. The CDR3 coding sequence is TGTGCCAGCAGCTTACGCGCGGCGGCCAAAAACATTCAGTACTTC.

This clonotype has just a few counts. This rearrangement joins TRBV10-3 to TRBJ2-3, with 7 bases fitting TRBD1. CDR3 size: 13 residues. The germline V gene encodes CDR1 ENHRY and CDR2 SYGVKD. V dropped 6 bases and J dropped 3; count of bases not matched to a gene: 3. The CDR3 loop reads CAIRVQGTDTQYF. The CDR3 DNA reads as TGTGCCATCAGGGTACAGGGGACAGATACGCAGTATTTT.

This clonotype was observed a handful of times. The chain employs TRBV5-1 and TRBJ1-2; 8 bases are a match to TRBD1. The CDR3 consists of 16 residues. The V gene's germline CDR1 is SGHRS and CDR2 YFSETQ. V lost 4 bases and J lost 4; bases outside the gene matches: 12. The CDR3 DNA reads TGCGCCAGCAGCCTTAGGACAGGGAAGGGTAGCTATGGCTACACCTTC. Its protein product is CASSLRTGKGSYGYTF.